Listed here are 11 T cell receptor beta chains from one sample, sequenced in a study of blood T cell repertoires in COVID-19. Profiling relied on immunoSEQ multiplex PCR, and the TCRdb table lists in-frame clones only, not all of them. The sample has more than 85,000 clones, about four fifths seen once. Material for sequencing was peripheral blood. The receptors stem from a woman between 55 and 75 years old with acute or convalescent COVID-19.

The chain uses TRBV6-5 and TRBJ2-5, with no clear D. V lost 6 bases, J lost 1 base, and 6 bases lay in between. The CDR3 sequence is 12 residues long. Looked up from germline, CDR1 is MNHEY and CDR2 is SVGAGI. The CDR3 loop is CASSLLQETQYF. Written as DNA, the CDR3 is TGTGCCAGCAGCCTCCTCCAAGAGACCCAGTACTTC.

J is TRBJ1-2 and V is TRBV9; D is possibly TRBD1 (5 bases). Germline V gives CDR1 SGDLS, CDR2 YYNGEE. The CDR3 sequence is 14 residues long. The V end lost 2 bases, the J end lost 0 bases, and 8 bases lay between the germline ends. CDR3 protein: CASSVATANYGYTF. CDR3 DNA sequence: TGTGCCAGCAGCGTCGCGACAGCTAACTATGGCTACACCTTC.

V is TRBV28 and J is TRBJ1-1; weak D call: TRBD1 (6 bases). The germline V and J ends were trimmed by 4 bases and 0 bases, with 15 bases remaining between them. The CDR3 is 16 amino acids. Germline CDR1 and CDR2: MDHEN and SYDVKM. The CDR3 sequence is CASSSPGDLMNTEAFF. The DNA of the CDR3 is TGTGCCAGCAGTTCCCCAGGGGACCTCATGAACACTGAAGCTTTCTTT.

J is TRBJ1-3 and V is TRBV4-3; D unresolved. Germline CDR1 is LGHNA and CDR2 is YSLEER. The length of the CDR3 is 17 residues. Trimming shortened V by 2 bases and J by 1 base, and 15 bases separated the two germline ends. The CDR3 spells CASSQTEAGKSGNTIYF. The CDR3 DNA follows: TGCGCCAGCAGCCAAACGGAGGCAGGCAAGTCTGGAAACACCATATATTTT.

This clone was picked up one time. The chain has TRBV9 and TRBJ1-1; D is unclear. Germline V gene data show CDR1 as SGDLS and CDR2 as YYNGEE. V dropped 3 bases and J dropped 4 bases, with 13 bases sitting between them. The CDR3 runs 14 residues. DNA of the CDR3: TGTGCCAGCAGCGCTCAAGACTCGTCCACTGAAGCTTTCTTT. As protein: CASSAQDSSTEAFF.

This clone came up once. This rearrangement joins TRBV19 to TRBJ2-2; 8 nucleotides match TRBD2. The germline CDR1 and CDR2 sequences are LNHDA and SQIVND (reference sequence). J gave up 3 bases and V 5 bases, and 11 bases lay outside the gene matches. This CDR3 is built from 17 residues. CDR3: CASSARGERGYTGELFF. CDR3 DNA sequence: TGTGCCAGTAGTGCCCGGGGGGAGCGGGGGTACACCGGGGAGCTGTTTTTT. Filled out from reference TRBV19 and TRBJ2-2, the complete variable domain reads DGGITQSPKYLFRKEGQNVTLSCEQNLNHDAMYWYRQDPGQGLRLIYYSQIVNDFQKGDIAEGYSVSREKKESFPLTVTSAQKNPTAFYLCASSARGERGYTGELFFGEGSRLTVL.

This chain links TRBV28 with TRBJ1-4, with 9 bases identical to TRBD1. CDR1 is MDHEN and CDR2 is SYDVKM in the germline V gene. The CDR3 totals 13 residues. The V gene end was trimmed by 10 bases and the J gene end by 7 bases; junction bases not matched to a gene: 7. The CDR3 DNA is TGTGCCACACGACAGGGGGGGATTGAAAAACTGTTTTTT. Translating gives CATRQGGIEKLFF.

The J gene is TRBJ2-3, the V gene TRBV14; TRBD2 agrees at 7 bases. The CDR3 is 15 amino acids. CDR1 and CDR2 (germline): SGHDN, FVKESK. V trimming: 0 bases; J trimming: 7 bases; junction bases outside the gene matches: 7. The CDR3 sequence is CASSQDQRGRNTQYF. CDR3 sequence (DNA): TGTGCCAGCAGCCAAGATCAGCGGGGCAGAAATACGCAGTATTTT.

The chain recombines TRBV6-5 with TRBJ1-1; a possible D gene is TRBD1 (6 bases). Germline V gene lookup returns CDR1 MNHEY and CDR2 SVGAGI. V dropped 5 bases and J dropped 7 bases, with 11 bases sitting between them. The CDR3 totals 12 residues. This CDR3 is CASSTGTLEAFF. The CDR3 DNA reads as TGTGCCAGCAGTACAGGGACGCTTGAAGCTTTCTTT.

The chain uses TRBV4-3 and TRBJ2-1, with D maybe TRBD1 (6 bases). This CDR3 is built from 18 residues. Germline CDR1 and CDR2: LGHNA and YSLEER. V shed 0 bases and J shed 2 bases, with 17 bases lying between them. In nucleotides, the CDR3 is TGCGCCAGCAGCCAAGATCTGGTAGAGGGGGACCCCTACAATGAGCAGTTCTTC. This gives the protein CASSQDLVEGDPYNEQFF.

The V call is TRBV3-1 (or the pseudogene TRBV3-2), the J call TRBJ1-1; no clear D gene. V lost 5 bases to trimming and J lost 8 bases, with 9 bases between them. The V gene's germline CDR1 is LGHDT and CDR2 YNNKEL (reference sequence). This CDR3 is built from 11 residues. The CDR3 nucleotides are TGTGCCAGCAGCGCACACATGGAAGCTTTCTTT. Translating gives CASSAHMEAFF.